This entry concerns a single T cell receptor (beta chain). Its antigen is undetermined. The entry originates in a study of siplizumab effects on memory and regulatory T cells. CDR1 and CDR2 from the germline V gene are SGHVS and FQNEAQ. CDR3 length equals 14 residues. V was pared by 2 bases and J by 1 base, with 9 bases between. Study findings and constraints: Roughly 80-95% of proliferating CD4+ or CD8+ clones defied assignment to a naive or memory phenotype. The alloresponse seemed to draw substantially on naive T cells, which appeared more diverse than memory cells. Just a small share of alloreactive clones was traced back to unstimulated subsets. Controls had 26.9% Treg-derived mappable alloreactive CD4+ clones on average, versus roughly 70% with siplizumab.

Assay used: immunoSEQ multiplex PCR; TCRdb lists only in-frame clones, some missing. The sample has around 120,000 clones, around 94% seen once; the top ten hold under 2%. The sample was non-Treg CD4+ T cells sorted from blood. The gene calls are TRBV7-8 and TRBJ2-7; D is ambiguous. The receptor was isolated from a human donor in good health. The CDR3 bases are TGTGCCAGCAGCTTAACGGACGGATCCTACGAGCAGTACTTC. Its translation is CASSLTDGSYEQYF.